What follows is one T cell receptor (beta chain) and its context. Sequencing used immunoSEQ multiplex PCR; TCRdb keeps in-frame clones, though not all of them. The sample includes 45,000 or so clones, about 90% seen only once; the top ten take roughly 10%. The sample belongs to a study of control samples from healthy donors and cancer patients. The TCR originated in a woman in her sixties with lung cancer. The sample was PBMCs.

CDR3 nucleotides: TGCGCCAGCAGCCAACCCGGGAGCTCCTACGAGCAGTACTTC. Encoded protein: CASSQPGSSYEQYF. The rearrangement uses TRBV4-1 and TRBJ2-7; a possible D gene is TRBD2 (6 bases). Germline CDR1 reads MGHRA; CDR2 reads YSYEKL. The CDR3 is 14 residues long. V shed 2 bases and J shed 0 bases, with 8 bases lying between them.